This T cell receptor (beta chain) was observed in a study of blood T cell repertoires in COVID-19. For the study at large: The analysed material was cDNA or gDNA that came from T cells, B-cell-depleted T cells, or PBMCs.

Enrolled through a virtual design, the participants were between about 18 and 100 years of age and came from 24 US areas. Cohort 3 recovery required two negative PCRs, clearance, or symptom resolution. CDR1 LNHDA and CDR2 SQIVND come from the germline V gene (reference sequence). V lost 3 bases to trimming and J lost 2 bases, with 16 bases between them. CDR3 length: 16 amino acids. How the authors handled the data: Reference gene primer amplification gave nucleated cell count estimates. Profiling relied on immunoSEQ multiplex PCR, and the TCRdb table lists in-frame clones only, not all of them. V and J calls and clone size are as listed in that table; D and trimming were resolved from the DNA. The sample consists of roughly 180,000 clones, around 82% of them appearing once.

This TCR derives from a man aged 60 to 69 who had recovered from COVID-19. Specimen: PBMCs or T cells enriched from blood (not recorded which). The genes are TRBV19 and TRBJ1-2; D is uncertain. The CDR3 is CASSIKRGTVNYGYTF. CDR3 DNA sequence: TGTGCCAGTAGTATTAAGCGGGGTACAGTCAACTATGGCTACACCTTC.